Shown below are 2 T cell receptor beta chains from a single sample sequenced in a study of OX40 agonist ivuxolimab in advanced cancers. Data came from immunoSEQ multiplex PCR; TCRdb stores just in-frame clones and leaves some out. The repertoire holds about 43,000 clones, with 80% as singletons. Sequencing used CD4+ or CD8+ T cells sorted from blood, obtained in a trial of the OX40 agonist ivuxolimab. These receptors originate from an adult with an advanced solid tumor such as melanoma, head and neck, liver or kidney cancer.

This chain joins TRBV29-1 and TRBJ1-3; maybe TRBD1 (6 bases). CDR1 is SQVTM, CDR2 ANQGSEA, per germline. Trimming took off 6 bases at V and 2 bases at J, with 11 bases between the two ends. The CDR3 length is 13 residues. The DNA for the CDR3 is TGCAGCGTCAACAGGGAGGCTGGAAACACCATATATTTT. It yields the protein CSVNREAGNTIYF.

The chain employs TRBV5-4 and TRBJ2-1, with D tentatively TRBD2 (6 bases). This CDR3 region has 15 residues. Germline V lookup: CDR1 SGHNT, CDR2 YYREEE (reference sequence). The ends were cut back, 4 bases at V and 5 bases at J, with 16 bases in the middle. CDR3: CASSPPRGNNNEQFF. In nucleotides, the CDR3 is TGTGCCAGCAGCCCCCCGCGCGGGAATAACAATGAGCAGTTCTTC. The full variable domain, in which reference TRBV5-4 and TRBJ2-1 provide the parts outside the CDR3, is ETGVTQSPTHLIKTRGQQVTLRCSSQSGHNTVSWYQQALGQGPQFIFQYYREEENGRGNFPPRFSGLQFPNYSSELNVNALELDDSALYLCASSPPRGNNNEQFFGPGTRLTVL.